The TCR beta chain under discussion was sequenced for a study of shared clonotypes between healthy human individuals. Recent acute infections and vaccinations were absent in the healthy HIV-negative adult donors. A split of CD4+ cells into CD45RA+ naive and CD45RA-negative memory subsets was performed. It was at deep level that the assay was run. Per the original data handling: For the immunoSEQ data, sequences were junction-only without quality scores, so filtering differed. The repertoire was sequenced with immunoSEQ multiplex PCR; TCRdb's copy has only in-frame clones and lacks some. V, J and clone size were drawn from that table, and D and trimming were deduced from the DNA. The sample has about 1 million clones, about three quarters seen once. The CDR3 consists of 14 residues. The V gene lost 0 bases and the J gene lost 4 bases, with 10 bases spanning the gap. The germline gives CDR1 SGDLS, CDR2 YYNGEE.

The sequencing input was memory CD4+ T cells sorted from blood. Stated subset: CD45RA-negative fraction. The sequence was collected from a man aged 18 to 30 in good health. The chain is built from TRBV9 and TRBJ1-2, with TRBD1 as a possible D gene (6 bases). In nucleotides, the CDR3 is TGTGCCAGCAGCGTAGAGGGCAGGGGCTATGGCTACACCTTC. It codes for CASSVEGRGYGYTF. The full variable domain, rest sourced from reference TRBV9 and TRBJ1-2, is DSGVTQTPKHLITATGQRVTLRCSPRSGDLSVYWYQQSLDQGLQFLIQYYNGEERAKGNILERFSAQQFPDLHSELNLSSLELGDSALYFCASSVEGRGYGYTFGSGTRLTVV.